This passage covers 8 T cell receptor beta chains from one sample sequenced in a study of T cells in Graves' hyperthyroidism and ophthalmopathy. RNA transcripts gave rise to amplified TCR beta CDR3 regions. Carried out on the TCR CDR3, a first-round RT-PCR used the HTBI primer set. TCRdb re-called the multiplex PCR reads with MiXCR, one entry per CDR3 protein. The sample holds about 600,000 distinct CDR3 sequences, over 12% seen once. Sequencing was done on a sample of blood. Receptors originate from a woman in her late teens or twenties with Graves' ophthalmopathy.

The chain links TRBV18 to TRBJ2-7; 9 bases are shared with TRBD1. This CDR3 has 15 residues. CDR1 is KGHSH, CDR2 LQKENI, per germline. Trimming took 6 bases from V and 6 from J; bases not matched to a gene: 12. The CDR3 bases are TGTGCCAGCTCCCTGCAGGGACAGGGCGGGAGCGAGCAGTACTTC. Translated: CASSLQGQGGSEQYF. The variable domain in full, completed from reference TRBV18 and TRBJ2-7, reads NAGVMQNPRHLVRRRGQEARLRCSPMKGHSHVYWYRQLPEEGLKFMVYLQKENIIDESGMPKERFSAEFPKEGPSILRIQQVVRGDSAAYFCASSLQGQGGSEQYFGPGTRLTVT.

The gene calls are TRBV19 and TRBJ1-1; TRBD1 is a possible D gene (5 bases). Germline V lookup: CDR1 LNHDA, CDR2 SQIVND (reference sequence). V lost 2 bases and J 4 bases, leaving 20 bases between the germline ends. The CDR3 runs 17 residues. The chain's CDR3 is CASSIFGRDRYGTEAFF. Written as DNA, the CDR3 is TGTGCCAGTAGTATATTCGGACGGGACCGTTACGGCACTGAAGCTTTCTTT.

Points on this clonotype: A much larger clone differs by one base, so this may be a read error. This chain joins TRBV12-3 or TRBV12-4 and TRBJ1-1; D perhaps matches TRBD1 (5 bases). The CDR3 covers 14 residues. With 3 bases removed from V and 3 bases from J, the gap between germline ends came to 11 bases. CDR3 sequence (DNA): TGTGCCAGCAGTTTTCTGGGACGTTACACTGAAGCTTTCTTT. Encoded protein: CASSFLGRYTEAFF.

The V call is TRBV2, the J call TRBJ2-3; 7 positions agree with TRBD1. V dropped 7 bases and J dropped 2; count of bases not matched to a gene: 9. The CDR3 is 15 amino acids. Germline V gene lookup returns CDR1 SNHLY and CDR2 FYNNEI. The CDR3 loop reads CASTLEGTATDTQYF. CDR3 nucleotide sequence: TGTGCCAGCACCCTCGAAGGGACAGCCACAGATACGCAGTATTTT.

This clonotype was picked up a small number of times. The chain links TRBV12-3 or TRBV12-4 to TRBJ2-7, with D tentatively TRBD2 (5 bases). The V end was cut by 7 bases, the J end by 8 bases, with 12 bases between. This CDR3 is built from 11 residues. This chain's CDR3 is CASTLEGKQYF. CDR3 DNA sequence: TGTGCCAGCACCCTAGAGGGAAAGCAGTACTTC.

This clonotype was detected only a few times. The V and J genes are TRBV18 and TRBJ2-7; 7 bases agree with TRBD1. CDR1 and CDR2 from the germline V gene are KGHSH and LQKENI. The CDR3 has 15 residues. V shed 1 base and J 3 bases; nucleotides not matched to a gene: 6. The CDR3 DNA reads TGTGCCAGCTCACCACTCGACAGGGCGGGCTACGAGCAGTACTTC. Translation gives CASSPLDRAGYEQYF.

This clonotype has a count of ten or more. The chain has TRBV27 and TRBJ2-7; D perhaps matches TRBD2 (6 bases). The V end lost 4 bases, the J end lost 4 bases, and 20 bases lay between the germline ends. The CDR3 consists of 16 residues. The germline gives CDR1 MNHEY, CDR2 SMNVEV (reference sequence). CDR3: CASSSPTSSMGYEQYF. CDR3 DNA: TGTGCCAGCAGTTCGCCGACTAGTTCGATGGGATACGAGCAGTACTTC.

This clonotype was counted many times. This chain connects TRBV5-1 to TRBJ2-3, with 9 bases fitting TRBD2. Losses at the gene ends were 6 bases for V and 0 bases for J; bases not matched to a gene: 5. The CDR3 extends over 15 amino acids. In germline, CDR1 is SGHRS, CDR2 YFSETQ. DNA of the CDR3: TGCGCCAGCACCGATGGGACTAGCAGCACAGATACGCAGTATTTT. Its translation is CASTDGTSSTDTQYF.